Sequencing of this T cell receptor (beta chain) was carried out in a study of breast tumors, draining lymph nodes, adjacent tissues. Findings and caveats of the study: Tumor and nontumor repertoires were significantly more similar in luminal-like than in basal-like breast cancer. Tumor T cell lymph node origin was a supported hypothesis, not proven. The data were judged consistent with most tumor T cells coming from lymph node and expanding in tumor.

With regard to this clonotype: What it recognizes is unknown.

A single record per CDR3 protein comes from TCRdb applying MiXCR to the multiplex PCR reads. This repertoire shows approximately 28,000 distinct CDR3 sequences, roughly three fifths found once; its top ten account for about a sixth. The specimen was breast tumor tissue. The clonotype originates from a female donor with breast cancer. Some clones in this sample may be carry-over from other donors' samples.

CDR3 nucleotides: TGTGCCATCAGGATGGGAGGTGGGGGCTACGAGCAGTACTTC. The encoded protein is CAIRMGGGGYEQYF. This rearrangement joins TRBV10-3 to TRBJ2-7, with D perhaps TRBD2 (6 bases). Germline CDR1 reads ENHRY; CDR2 reads SYGVKD. With 6 bases removed from V and 3 bases from J, the gap between germline ends came to 15 bases. The CDR3 runs 14 residues.